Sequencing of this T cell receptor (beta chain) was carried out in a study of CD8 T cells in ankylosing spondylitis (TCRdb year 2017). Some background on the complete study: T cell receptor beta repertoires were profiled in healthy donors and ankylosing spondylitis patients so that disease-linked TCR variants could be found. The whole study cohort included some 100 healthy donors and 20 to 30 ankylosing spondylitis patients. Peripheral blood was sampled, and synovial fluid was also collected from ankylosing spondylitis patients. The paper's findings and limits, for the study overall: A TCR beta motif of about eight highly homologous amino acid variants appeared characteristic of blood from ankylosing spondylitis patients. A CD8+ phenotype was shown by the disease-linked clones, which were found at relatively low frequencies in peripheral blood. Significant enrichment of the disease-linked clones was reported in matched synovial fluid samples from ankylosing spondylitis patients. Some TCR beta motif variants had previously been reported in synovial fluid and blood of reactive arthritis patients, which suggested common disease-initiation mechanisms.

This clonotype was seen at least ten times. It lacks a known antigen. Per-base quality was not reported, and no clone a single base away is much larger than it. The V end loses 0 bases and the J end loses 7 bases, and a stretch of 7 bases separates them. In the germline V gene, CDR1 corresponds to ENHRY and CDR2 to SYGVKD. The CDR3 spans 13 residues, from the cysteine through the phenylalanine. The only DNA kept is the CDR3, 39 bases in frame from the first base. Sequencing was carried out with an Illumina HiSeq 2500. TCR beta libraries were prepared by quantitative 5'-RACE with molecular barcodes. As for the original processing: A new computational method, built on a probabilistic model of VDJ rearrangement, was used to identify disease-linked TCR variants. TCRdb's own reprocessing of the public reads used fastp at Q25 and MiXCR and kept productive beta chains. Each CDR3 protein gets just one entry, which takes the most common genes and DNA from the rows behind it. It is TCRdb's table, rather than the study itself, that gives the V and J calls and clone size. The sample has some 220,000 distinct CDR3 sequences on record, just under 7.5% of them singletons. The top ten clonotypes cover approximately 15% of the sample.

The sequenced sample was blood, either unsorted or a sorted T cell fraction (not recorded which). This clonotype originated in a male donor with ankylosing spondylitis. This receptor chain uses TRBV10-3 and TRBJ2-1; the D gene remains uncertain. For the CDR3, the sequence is CAISESSWNEQFF. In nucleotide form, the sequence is TGTGCCATCAGTGAGTCGTCTTGGAATGAGCAGTTCTTC.